Following are 22 T cell receptor beta chains from one sample sequenced in a study of blood T cell repertoires in COVID-19. Only in-frame clones appear in the TCRdb table, and some are missing; sequencing was by immunoSEQ multiplex PCR. The sample contains around 13,000 clones, less than 90% of which appear only once. Sequencing was done on a sample of peripheral blood. The receptors come from a man of 80 years or more with acute or convalescent COVID-19.

The rearrangement links TRBV5-1 to TRBJ1-5; 8 bases line up with TRBD1. This CDR3 region has 15 residues. The J segment lost 3 bases and the V segment lost 3 bases, leaving 5 bases of the junction unmatched. Per the germline V gene, CDR1 is SGHRS and CDR2 is YFSETQ. The CDR3 here is CASSWGTGNNQPQHF. The CDR3 DNA is TGCGCCAGCAGCTGGGGGACAGGAAACAATCAGCCCCAGCATTTT.

The V gene is TRBV7-6, the J gene TRBJ2-5; 9 nucleotides align to TRBD2. Germline-derived CDR1 and CDR2 are SGHVS and FNYEAQ. J was trimmed by 2 bases and V by 3 bases; bases with no gene match: 4. The CDR3 is 15 residues long. The DNA for the CDR3 is TGTGCCAGCAGCTTGGCTAGCGGGACTCAAGAGACCCAGTACTTC. This sequence encodes CASSLASGTQETQYF.

This rearrangement joins TRBV7-3 to TRBJ2-2, with D perhaps TRBD1 (6 bases). CDR1 SGHTA and CDR2 FQGTGA come from the germline V gene. CDR3 length equals 17 residues. Trimming left V 4 bases short and J 0 bases short, with 15 bases between. The DNA for the CDR3 is TGTGCCAGCAGCTCACAGGGTGGTGGGGCGAACACCGGGGAGCTGTTTTTT. Encoded protein: CASSSQGGGANTGELFF.

This chain joins TRBV13 and TRBJ2-1; the match to TRBD2 covers 13 bases. The CDR3 totals 18 residues. V lost 5 bases, J lost 6 bases, and 13 bases stayed unmatched. Germline lookup yields CDR1 PRHDT and CDR2 FYEKMQ (reference sequence). DNA of the CDR3: TGTGCCAGCAGCGGCCTTCATCCCGGGACTAGCGGGACCAATGAGCAGTTCTTC. Its protein product is CASSGLHPGTSGTNEQFF.

The chain combines TRBV9 with TRBJ2-1; 7 positions agree with TRBD2. Germline V CDR1 and CDR2: SGDLS, YYNGEE. V lost 0 bases to trimming and J lost 4 bases; unmatched junction nucleotides: 10. The CDR3 totals 17 residues. Here the CDR3 DNA reads TGTGCCAGCAGCGTAGGGGGAGGGAGAGGGTTTTACAATGAGCAGTTCTTC. Its translation is CASSVGGGRGFYNEQFF.

The chain uses TRBV5-1 and TRBJ2-3, with TRBD2 matching 9 bases. CDR1 is SGHRS, CDR2 YFSETQ, per germline. The CDR3 is 16 amino acids. J was trimmed by 3 bases and V by 0 bases; bases with no gene match: 5. This CDR3 reads CASSLDGGGATDTQYF. For the CDR3, the DNA is TGCGCCAGCAGCTTGGACGGCGGGGGGGCAACAGATACGCAGTATTTT.

This clone came up a few times. The rearrangement uses TRBV6-6 and TRBJ2-2; 15 nucleotides align to TRBD2. This CDR3 spans 18 amino acids. Germline V gene sequence: CDR1 MNHNY, CDR2 SVGAGI (reference sequence). With 5 bases clipped from V and 5 bases from J, the junction kept 9 bases outside the gene matches. Here the CDR3 DNA reads TGTGCCAGCAGTCGGACTAGCGGGAGGGCCGGGAGAACCGGGGAGCTGTTTTTT. It encodes CASSRTSGRAGRTGELFF.

The CDR3 DNA reads as TGTGCCAGTAGTATAGGCAGCTCCTACGAGCAGTACTTC. Protein sequence: CASSIGSSYEQYF. The V call is TRBV19, the J call TRBJ2-7; D gene ambiguous. The CDR3 sequence is 13 residues long. The V end was cut by 1 base, the J end by 0 bases, with 4 bases between. Germline CDR1 is LNHDA and CDR2 is SQIVND (reference sequence).

The J gene is TRBJ2-3, the V gene TRBV11-2; 10 positions match TRBD2. This CDR3 contains 16 residues. Losses at the gene ends were 1 base for V and 2 bases for J; bases not matched to a gene: 3. Germline assignment: CDR1 SGHAT and CDR2 FQNNGV. Written as DNA, the CDR3 is TGTGCCAGCAGCTTAGTAGCGGGGGGCTCCACAGATACGCAGTATTTT. Translating it yields CASSLVAGGSTDTQYF.

The sample holds one count of this clone. J is TRBJ2-1 and V is TRBV7-6; tentative D call: TRBD2 (5 bases). In germline, CDR1 is SGHVS, CDR2 FNYEAQ. CDR3 size: 15 residues. The V gene lost 1 base and the J gene lost 6 bases, with 13 bases spanning the gap. The CDR3 DNA sequence: TGTGCCAGCAGCTTAGGGACTTCCTCGGGCAATGAGCAGTTCTTC. Translating gives CASSLGTSSGNEQFF.

J is TRBJ1-1 and V is TRBV5-1; TRBD1 aligns across 7 bases. The CDR3 length is 15 residues. The germline CDR1 and CDR2 sequences are SGHRS and YFSETQ. After removal of 4 bases from V and 1 base from J, the junction contained 7 bases not matched to a gene. CDR3: CASSPARDRNTEAFF. The CDR3 DNA reads as TGCGCCAGCAGCCCGGCCCGGGACAGGAACACTGAAGCTTTCTTT.

This clone was seen just once. V usage is TRBV16 and J usage is TRBJ1-2; D is unclear. This CDR3 has 15 residues. The ends were cut back, 2 bases at V and 2 bases at J, with 12 bases in the middle. Germline V gene data show CDR1 as KGHSY and CDR2 as FQNENV. CDR3 protein: CASSQRGSTNYGYTF. The CDR3 nucleotides are TGTGCCAGCAGCCAACGGGGAAGCACAAACTATGGCTACACCTTC.

The rearrangement links TRBV5-4 to TRBJ1-2; 8 bases are a match to TRBD1. V was pared by 4 bases and J by 7 bases, with 15 bases of the junction left unmatched. The CDR3 extends over 16 amino acids. The germline CDR1 and CDR2 sequences are SGHNT and YYREEE (reference sequence). In DNA form, the CDR3 reads TGTGCCAGCAGCCCTGCCGGACAGGGAGGGACTTTTGGCTACACCTTC. This sequence encodes CASSPAGQGGTFGYTF.

This sequence joins TRBV6-5 and TRBJ1-2, with 9 bases aligning to TRBD1. V gave up 11 bases and J gave up 8 bases; unmatched junction bases: 15. CDR1 is MNHEY and CDR2 is SVGAGI in the germline V gene. The CDR3 sequence is 14 residues long. The CDR3 here is CAAFPGTGYMGYTF. In DNA form, the CDR3 reads TGTGCCGCTTTCCCCGGGACAGGGTATATGGGCTACACCTTC.

The chain combines TRBV30 with TRBJ1-2, with 10 bases lining up with TRBD1. This CDR3 spans 14 amino acids. Germline-derived CDR1 and CDR2 are GTSNPN and SVGIG (reference sequence). V lost 5 bases and J lost 8; bases outside the gene matches: 11. CDR3 amino acids: CAWGSTGGAFGYTF. The DNA of the CDR3 is TGTGCCTGGGGATCGACAGGGGGCGCTTTCGGCTACACCTTC.

The chain employs TRBV27 and TRBJ1-4; the match to TRBD1 covers 7 bases. Germline V gene sequence: CDR1 MNHEY, CDR2 SMNVEV (reference sequence). The J segment lost 9 bases and the V segment lost 8 bases, leaving 12 bases of the junction unmatched. The CDR3 is 14 residues long. CDR3 nucleotide sequence: TGTGCCAGCGGGGGGACAGCCGTAACCCAAAAACTGTTTTTT. Encoded protein: CASGGTAVTQKLFF.

The rearrangement uses TRBV13 and TRBJ2-7, with D possibly matching TRBD2 (5 bases). V lost 3 bases, J lost 8 bases, and 17 bases lay in between. The CDR3 sequence is 14 residues long. Germline values: CDR1 PRHDT, CDR2 FYEKMQ (reference sequence). The CDR3 loop is CASSLRDSSSQQYF. DNA for the CDR3: TGTGCCAGCAGCTTGAGAGACTCTTCTAGCCAGCAGTACTTC.

V is TRBV18 and J is TRBJ1-1; D may be TRBD1 (6 bases). This CDR3 region has 15 residues. The germline V and J ends were trimmed by 1 base and 1 base, with 10 bases remaining between them. Germline V CDR1 and CDR2: KGHSH, LQKENI. The CDR3: CASSPLGGQNTEAFF. For the CDR3, the DNA is TGTGCCAGCTCACCACTAGGGGGACAGAACACTGAAGCTTTCTTT.

This clone was counted once. This chain uses TRBV5-8 with TRBJ2-7; 8 bases are a match to TRBD1. The CDR3 contains 15 residues. With 0 bases clipped from V and 9 bases from J, the junction kept 11 bases outside the gene matches. From germline, CDR1 is SGHTS and CDR2 YDEGEE. The CDR3 sequence: CASSLVTGGLLGQYF. CDR3 in DNA: TGTGCCAGCAGCTTGGTAACAGGGGGATTGTTGGGGCAGTACTTC. Filled out from reference TRBV5-8 and TRBJ2-7, the complete variable domain reads EAGVTQSPTHLIKTRGQQATLRCSPISGHTSVYWYQQALGLGLQFLLWYDEGEERNRGNFPPRFSGRQFPNYSSELNVNALELEDSALYLCASSLVTGGLLGQYFGPGTRLTVT.

This rearrangement joins TRBV3-1 (or the pseudogene TRBV3-2) to TRBJ1-5; D remains ambiguous. The ends were cut back, 10 bases at V and 8 bases at J, with 24 bases in the middle. The CDR3 loop spans 15 amino acids. Germline V gene lookup returns CDR1 LGHDT and CDR2 YNNKEL (reference sequence). CDR3 protein: CATWEGLQIRKPQHF. The CDR3 DNA follows: TGTGCCACCTGGGAGGGCCTCCAAATCAGGAAGCCCCAGCATTTT.

V and J are TRBV30 and TRBJ1-6; the match to TRBD1 covers 7 bases. The ends lost 0 bases at V and 7 bases at J; junction bases unmatched: 6. This CDR3 has 15 amino acids. The germline V gene has CDR1 GTSNPN and CDR2 SVGIG (reference sequence). CDR3 residues: CAWSVGRQGNSPLHF. CDR3 bases: TGTGCCTGGAGTGTCGGTAGACAGGGCAATTCACCCCTCCACTTT.

Notes on this clone: Other DNA sequences in the sample encode the same CDR3. The gene calls are TRBV11-3 and TRBJ1-5; no reliable D call. CDR3 length: 19 amino acids. V lost 5 bases and J lost 2, with 25 bases in between. CDR1 and CDR2 from the germline V gene are SGHNT and YENEEA. CDR3 loop: CASSLGPTRGKKCNQPQHF. In DNA form, the CDR3 reads TGTGCCAGCAGCCTAGGCCCGACCCGGGGAAAAAAATGCAATCAGCCCCAGCATTTT.